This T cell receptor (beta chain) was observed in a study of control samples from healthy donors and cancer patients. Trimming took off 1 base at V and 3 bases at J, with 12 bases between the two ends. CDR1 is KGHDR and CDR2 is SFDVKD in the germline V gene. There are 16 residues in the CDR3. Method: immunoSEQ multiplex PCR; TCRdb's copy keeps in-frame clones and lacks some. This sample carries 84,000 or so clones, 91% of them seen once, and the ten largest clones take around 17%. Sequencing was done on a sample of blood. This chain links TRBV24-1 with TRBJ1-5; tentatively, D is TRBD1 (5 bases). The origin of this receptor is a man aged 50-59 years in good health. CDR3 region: CATSDLGGAPNQPQHF. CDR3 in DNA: TGTGCCACCAGTGATTTAGGAGGGGCCCCCAATCAGCCCCAGCATTTT.